These 2 T cell receptor beta chains share one sample of origin, sequenced in a study of CXCR3-negative and CXCR3-positive naive CD8 T cells. General study results and limits: Higher TRB CDR3 hydrophobicity marked CXCR3-positive naive cells relative to CXCR3-negative naive cells.

The TRB libraries of cDNA were built by UMI-labeled 5' RACE. TCRdb re-called the 5' RACE reads; every CDR3 protein appears as one record, without DNA. This sample's clone table lists about 140,000 distinct CDR3 sequences. These TCRs' antigens remain unknown. The sequencing input was naive CXCR3+ CD8+ T cells from blood. The sample's subset: CD45RO-CCR7+CD27+CD95- naive CD8+ T cells expressing CXCR3 (TNR3+). The receptors shown here come from a human donor in good health. Some clones in this sample may be carry-over from other donors' samples.

The chain has TRBV5-6 and TRBJ2-1; TCRdb gives TRBD2 as the D gene, but with no DNA this cannot be confirmed. This CDR3 region has 14 residues. Germline values: CDR1 SGHDT, CDR2 YYEEEE. The CDR3 region is CASSLGLAGAEQFF.

This rearrangement joins TRBV7-6 to TRBJ2-3. This CDR3 spans 17 amino acids. CDR1 and CDR2 (germline): SGHVS, FNYEAQ. CDR3: CASSPMVSRLITDTQYF.